One and the same sample provided the 3 T cell receptor beta chains below, sequenced in a study of blood T cells in healthy people across ages. With a J-beta primer mix and a sample-barcoded 5' primer, a second PCR ran about 7 to 12 cycles. Each CDR3 protein gets one entry after TCRdb re-called the 5' RACE reads with MiXCR. Of some 1,500,000 distinct CDR3 sequences listed, 35% to 45% are singletons. The source material was blood. These TCRs come from a woman aged 18-35 years in good health.

This clonotype was seen only a few times. V is TRBV11-2 and J is TRBJ2-1; 7 bases fit TRBD2. In germline, CDR1 is SGHAT, CDR2 FQNNGV. J lost 10 bases, V lost 3 bases, and 9 bases had no gene match. The CDR3 contains 14 residues. CDR3 loop: CASSFSGGPTEQFF. The CDR3, as DNA: TGTGCCAGCAGCTTTTCGGGAGGTCCTACGGAGCAGTTCTTC.

This chain links TRBV29-1 with TRBJ2-5; TRBD1 matches at 7 bases. The germline V gene has CDR1 SQVTM and CDR2 ANQGSEA. The ends lost 3 bases at V and 11 bases at J; junction bases unmatched: 24. The CDR3 length is 17 residues. The CDR3 here is CSVDSDRARVAYNEQYF. Here the CDR3 DNA reads TGCAGCGTTGACTCCGACAGGGCCCGGGTGGCCTACAATGAGCAGTACTTC.

The chain is built from TRBV9 and TRBJ2-4; 12 nucleotides line up with TRBD1. J was trimmed by 5 bases and V by 4 bases; bases with no gene match: 7. CDR1 is SGDLS, CDR2 YYNGEE, per germline. The CDR3 is made up of 16 amino acids. CDR3 protein: CASSSGTGGVENIQYF. For the CDR3, the DNA is TGTGCCAGCAGCTCCGGGACAGGGGGCGTCGAAAACATTCAGTACTTC.